The T cell receptor beta chain described here comes from a study of blood T cell repertoires in COVID-19. Study-wide context: The samples span acute and convalescent COVID-19 from the United States, Italy and Spain.

The authors' processing: Using reference gene primer amplification, nucleated cell counts were estimated. Data came from immunoSEQ multiplex PCR; TCRdb stores just in-frame clones and leaves some out. V, J and clone size are taken as reported in that table, and D and trimming were inferred from the DNA itself. The sample lists a few hundred thousand clones; over 75% were seen once. During active infection, Seattle patients enrolled and were then monitored through disease. The material sequenced was peripheral blood. The clonotype originates from a human donor with COVID-19, enrolled during active disease. The donor label of this sample is uncertain.

This chain's CDR3 is CASKTDTNTGELFF. The CDR3 DNA reads as TGTGCCAGCAAAACCGACACGAACACCGGGGAGCTGTTTTTT. This sequence joins TRBV7-3 and TRBJ2-2; D is unclear. The CDR3 is 14 residues long. V lost 7 bases and J lost 0, with 9 bases in between. Germline values: CDR1 SGHTA, CDR2 FQGTGA.